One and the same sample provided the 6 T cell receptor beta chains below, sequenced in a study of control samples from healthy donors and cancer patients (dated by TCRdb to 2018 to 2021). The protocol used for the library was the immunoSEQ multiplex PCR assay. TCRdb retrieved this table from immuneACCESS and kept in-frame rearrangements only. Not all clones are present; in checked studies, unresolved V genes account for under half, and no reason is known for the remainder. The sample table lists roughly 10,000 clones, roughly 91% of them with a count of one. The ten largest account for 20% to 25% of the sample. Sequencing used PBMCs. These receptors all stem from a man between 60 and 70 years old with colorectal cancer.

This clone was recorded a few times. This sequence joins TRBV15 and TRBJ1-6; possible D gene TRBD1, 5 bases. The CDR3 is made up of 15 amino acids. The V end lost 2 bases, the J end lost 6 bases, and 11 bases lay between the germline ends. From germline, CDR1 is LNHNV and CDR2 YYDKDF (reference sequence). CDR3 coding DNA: TGTGCCACCAGCAGAAGCACCCAGGGTAATTCACCCCTCCACTTT. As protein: CATSRSTQGNSPLHF.

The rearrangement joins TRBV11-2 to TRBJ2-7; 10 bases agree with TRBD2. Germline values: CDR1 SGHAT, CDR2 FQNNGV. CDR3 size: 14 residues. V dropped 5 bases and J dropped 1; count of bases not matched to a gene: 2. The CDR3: CASSQGLASYEQYF. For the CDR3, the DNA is TGTGCCAGCAGCCAGGGACTAGCGTCCTACGAGCAGTACTTC.

DNA for the CDR3: TGTGCCAGCAATTCACCCCTCCACTTT. It yields the protein CASNSPLHF. The rearrangement joins TRBV21-1 to TRBJ1-6. TRBV21-1 is an annotated pseudogene. This CDR3 has 9 residues.

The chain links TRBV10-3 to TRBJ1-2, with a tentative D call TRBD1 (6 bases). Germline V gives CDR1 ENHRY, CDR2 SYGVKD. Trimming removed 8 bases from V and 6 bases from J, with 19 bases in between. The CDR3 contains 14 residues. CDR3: CAISPERGGDGYTF. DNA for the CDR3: TGTGCCATCTCTCCCGAAAGGGGGGGAGATGGCTACACCTTC.

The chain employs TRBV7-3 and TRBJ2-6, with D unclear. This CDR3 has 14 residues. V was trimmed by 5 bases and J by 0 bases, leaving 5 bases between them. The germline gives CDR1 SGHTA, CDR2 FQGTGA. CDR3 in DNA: TGTGCCAGCAGCGCCTACTCTGGGGCCAACGTCCTGACTTTC. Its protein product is CASSAYSGANVLTF.

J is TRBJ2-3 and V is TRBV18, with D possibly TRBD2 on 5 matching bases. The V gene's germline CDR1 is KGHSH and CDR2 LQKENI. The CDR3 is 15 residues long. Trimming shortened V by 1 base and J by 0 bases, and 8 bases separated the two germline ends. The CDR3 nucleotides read TGTGCCAGCTCACCACAGAGGACTAGCACAGATACGCAGTATTTT. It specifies CASSPQRTSTDTQYF.